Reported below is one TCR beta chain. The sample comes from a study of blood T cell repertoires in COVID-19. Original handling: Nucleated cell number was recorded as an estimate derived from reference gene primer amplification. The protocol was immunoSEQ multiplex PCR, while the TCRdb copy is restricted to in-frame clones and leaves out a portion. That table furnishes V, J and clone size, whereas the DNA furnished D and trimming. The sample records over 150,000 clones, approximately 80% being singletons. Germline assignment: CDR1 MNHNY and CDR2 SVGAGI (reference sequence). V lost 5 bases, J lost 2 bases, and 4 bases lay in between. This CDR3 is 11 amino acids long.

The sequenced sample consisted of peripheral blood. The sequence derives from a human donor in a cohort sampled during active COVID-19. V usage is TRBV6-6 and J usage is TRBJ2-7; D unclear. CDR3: CASSHTYEQYF. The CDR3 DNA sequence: TGTGCCAGCAGTCACACCTACGAGCAGTACTTC.